This is a list of T cell receptor beta chains from one sample in a study of T cell responses to AZD1222 COVID-19 vaccine. Clones were sequenced by immunoSEQ multiplex PCR, and TCRdb holds only the in-frame ones, with some missing. The sample holds 130,000 or so clones, around 89% seen once. The specimen comprised peripheral blood, sampled on day 0 of MenACWY control vaccination. These receptors came from an adult in good health. The CDR3 runs from the conserved cysteine through the conserved F or W. The order of the fields is J gene, clone size, D gene, V gene, CDR3 length, CDR3 protein, CDR3 DNA. A D gene is named only where the DNA matches it firmly. Some rows mark clone size as missing; the rest say once, few, many or name a class of expanded clone.

J: TRBJ2-7; size: NA; D: NA; V: TRBV7-9; length: 13; CDR3: CASSLVGDFEQYF; DNA: TGTGCCAGCAGCTTAGTTGGGGATTTCGAGCAGTACTTC
J: TRBJ2-5; size: NA; D: NA; V: TRBV30; length: 12; CDR3: CAWTTYQETQYF; DNA: TGTGCCTGGACCACCTACCAAGAGACCCAGTACTTC
J: TRBJ1-1; size: NA; D: NA; V: TRBV7-9; length: 15; CDR3: CASNFLEGGANEAFF; DNA: TGTGCCAGCAACTTCTTAGAAGGTGGGGCCAATGAAGCTTTCTTT
J: TRBJ2-5; size: NA; D: TRBD2; V: TRBV5-6; length: 18; CDR3: CASSQEILSGSVGETQYF; DNA: TGTGCCAGCAGCCAGGAAATCCTTAGCGGGAGTGTGGGGGAGACCCAGTACTTC
J: TRBJ1-5; size: NA; D: TRBD1; V: TRBV3-1/TRBV3-2; length: 16; CDR3: CASSQGWQGVSQPQHF; DNA: TGTGCCAGCAGCCAAGGTTGGCAGGGGGTAAGTCAGCCCCAGCATTTT
J: TRBJ1-1; size: NA; D: NA; V: TRBV7-9; length: 13; CDR3: CASSLEEYTEAFF; DNA: TGTGCCAGCAGCTTAGAAGAATACACTGAAGCTTTCTTT
J: TRBJ2-1; size: NA; D: NA; V: TRBV11-3; length: 13; CDR3: CASSSELPDEQFF; DNA: TGTGCCAGCAGCTCAGAGTTACCCGATGAGCAGTTCTTC
J: TRBJ1-1; size: once; D: NA; V: TRBV6-5; length: 12; CDR3: CASSRQDTEAFF; DNA: TGTGCCAGCAGTAGACAAGACACTGAAGCTTTCTTT
J: TRBJ1-1; size: NA; D: TRBD1; V: TRBV11-1; length: 16; CDR3: CASSLGSGTGGDEAFF; DNA: TGTGCCAGCAGCTTAGGAAGCGGGACAGGGGGCGATGAAGCTTTCTTT
J: TRBJ1-2; size: NA; D: NA; V: TRBV5-6; length: 13; CDR3: CASSPKDIYGYTF; DNA: TGTGCCAGCAGCCCGAAGGATATCTATGGCTACACCTTC
J: TRBJ2-5; size: NA; D: NA; V: TRBV5-8; length: 14; CDR3: CASSYSVSKETQYF; DNA: TGTGCCAGCAGCTACTCTGTCTCAAAAGAGACCCAGTACTTC
J: TRBJ2-5; size: few; D: TRBD2; V: TRBV3-1/TRBV3-2; length: 16; CDR3: CASSPRTSGVAETQYF; DNA: TGTGCCAGCAGCCCCCGGACTAGCGGGGTGGCTGAGACCCAGTACTTC
J: TRBJ2-5; size: NA; D: TRBD1; V: TRBV5-1; length: 15; CDR3: CASSLQTGLEETQYF; DNA: TGCGCCAGCAGCTTACAGACAGGGTTGGAGGAGACCCAGTACTTC
J: TRBJ2-1; size: NA; D: TRBD2; V: TRBV7-8; length: 16; CDR3: CASSLTPGLAPGEQFF; DNA: TGTGCCAGCAGCTTAACGCCGGGACTAGCACCAGGTGAGCAGTTCTTC
J: TRBJ2-7; size: NA; D: NA; V: TRBV7-9; length: 16; CDR3: CASSSRASVISGEQYF; DNA: TGTGCCAGCAGCTCCAGAGCGAGCGTAATTTCTGGCGAGCAGTACTTC
J: TRBJ2-3; size: NA; D: NA; V: TRBV5-4; length: 16; CDR3: CASSLLGTGGTDTQYF; DNA: TGTGCCAGCAGCTTGCTGGGTACGGGAGGCACAGATACGCAGTATTTT
J: TRBJ1-1; size: NA; D: TRBD1; V: TRBV5-1; length: 16; CDR3: CASSLAGQGLNTEAFF; DNA: TGCGCCAGCAGCTTGGCGGGACAGGGCCTGAACACTGAAGCTTTCTTT
J: TRBJ2-1; size: NA; D: NA; V: TRBV30; length: 13; CDR3: CAWSILVGDEQFF; DNA: TGTGCCTGGAGTATCCTCGTGGGTGATGAGCAGTTCTTC
J: TRBJ1-5; size: NA; D: NA; V: TRBV4-3; length: 15; CDR3: CASSQGHNSNQPQHF; DNA: TGCGCCAGCAGCCAAGGGCATAATAGCAATCAGCCCCAGCATTTT
J: TRBJ1-3; size: NA; D: NA; V: TRBV4-1; length: 15; CDR3: CASSQDEGAGNTIYF; DNA: TGCGCCAGCAGCCAAGATGAGGGGGCTGGAAACACCATATATTTT
J: TRBJ2-1; size: NA; D: NA; V: TRBV14; length: 14; CDR3: CASSPSTFGNEQFF; DNA: TGTGCCAGCAGCCCTAGCACCTTCGGCAATGAGCAGTTCTTC
J: TRBJ2-1; size: once; D: NA; V: TRBV10-3; length: 14; CDR3: CAISDKLDWNEQFF; DNA: TGTGCCATCAGTGATAAGCTAGATTGGAATGAGCAGTTCTTC
J: TRBJ1-5; size: NA; D: NA; V: TRBV24-1; length: 14; CDR3: CATSDGGSNQPQHF; DNA: TGTGCCACCAGTGATGGGGGGAGCAATCAGCCCCAGCATTTT